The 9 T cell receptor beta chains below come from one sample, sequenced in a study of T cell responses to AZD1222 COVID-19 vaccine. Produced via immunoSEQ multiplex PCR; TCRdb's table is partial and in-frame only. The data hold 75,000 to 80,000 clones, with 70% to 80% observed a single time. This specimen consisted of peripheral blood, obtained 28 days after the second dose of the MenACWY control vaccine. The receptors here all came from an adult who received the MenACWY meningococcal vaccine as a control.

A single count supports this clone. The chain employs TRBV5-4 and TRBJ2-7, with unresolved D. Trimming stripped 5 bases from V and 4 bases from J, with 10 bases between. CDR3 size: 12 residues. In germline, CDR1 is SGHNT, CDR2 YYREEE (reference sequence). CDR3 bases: TGTGCCAGCAGTTTCGACGGTTACGAGCAGTACTTC. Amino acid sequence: CASSFDGYEQYF.

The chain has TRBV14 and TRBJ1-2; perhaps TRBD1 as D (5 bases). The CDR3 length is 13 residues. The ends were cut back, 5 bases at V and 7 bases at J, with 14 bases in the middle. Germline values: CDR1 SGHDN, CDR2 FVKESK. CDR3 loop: CASSDRDGPGYTF. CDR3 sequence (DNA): TGTGCCAGCAGCGACCGGGACGGCCCTGGCTACACCTTC.

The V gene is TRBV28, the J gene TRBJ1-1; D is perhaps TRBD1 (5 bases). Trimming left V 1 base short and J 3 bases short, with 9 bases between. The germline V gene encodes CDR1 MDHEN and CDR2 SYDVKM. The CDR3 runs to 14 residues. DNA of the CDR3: TGTGCCAGCAGTTTATTTGGGGCTCACACTGAAGCTTTCTTT. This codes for CASSLFGAHTEAFF.

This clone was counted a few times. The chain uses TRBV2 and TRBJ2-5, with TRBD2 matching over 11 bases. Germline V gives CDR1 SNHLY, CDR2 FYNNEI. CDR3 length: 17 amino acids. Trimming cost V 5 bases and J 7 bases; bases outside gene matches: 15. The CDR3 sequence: CASSPGLAGGNLWTQYF. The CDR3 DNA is TGTGCCAGCAGTCCAGGACTAGCGGGTGGAAATCTTTGGACCCAGTACTTC.

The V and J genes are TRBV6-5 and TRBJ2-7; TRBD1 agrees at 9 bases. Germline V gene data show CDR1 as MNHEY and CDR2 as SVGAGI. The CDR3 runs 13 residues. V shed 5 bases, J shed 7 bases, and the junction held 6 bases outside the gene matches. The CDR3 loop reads CASSPRTGAEQYF. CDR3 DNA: TGTGCCAGCAGTCCGCGGACAGGGGCTGAGCAGTACTTC.

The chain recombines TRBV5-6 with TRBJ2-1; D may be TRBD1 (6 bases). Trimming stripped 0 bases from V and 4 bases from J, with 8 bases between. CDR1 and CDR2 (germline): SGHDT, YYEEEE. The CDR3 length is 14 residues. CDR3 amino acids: CASSLDTGYNEQFF. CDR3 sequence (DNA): TGTGCCAGCAGCTTGGATACAGGGTACAATGAGCAGTTCTTC.

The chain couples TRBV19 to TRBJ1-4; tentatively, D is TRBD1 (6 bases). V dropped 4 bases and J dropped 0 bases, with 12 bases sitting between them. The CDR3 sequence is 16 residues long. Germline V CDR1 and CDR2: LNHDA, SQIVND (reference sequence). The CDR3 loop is CASSNPDSATNEKLFF. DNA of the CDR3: TGTGCCAGTAGTAACCCGGACAGTGCAACTAATGAAAAACTGTTTTTT.

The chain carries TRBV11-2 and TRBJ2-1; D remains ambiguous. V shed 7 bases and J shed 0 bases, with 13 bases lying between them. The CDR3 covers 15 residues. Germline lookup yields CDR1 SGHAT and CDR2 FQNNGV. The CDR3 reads CASTLQDISYNEQFF. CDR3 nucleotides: TGTGCCAGCACCCTACAAGACATCTCCTACAATGAGCAGTTCTTC.

CDR3 amino acids: CASSYRTGAAGAFF. CDR3 coding DNA: TGCGCCAGCAGCTACCGGACAGGGGCCGCGGGAGCTTTCTTT. The gene calls are TRBV5-1 and TRBJ1-1; 9 positions agree with TRBD1. This CDR3 contains 14 residues. V gave up 3 bases and J gave up 10 bases; unmatched junction bases: 10. Germline CDR1 is SGHRS and CDR2 is YFSETQ.